The clone carrying this TCR beta chain came up once. Its matching antigen is unknown. The CDR3 loop spans 15 amino acids. V lost 3 bases and J lost 3; bases outside the gene matches: 5. Per germline, CDR1 SGHVS and CDR2 FQNEAQ. TCRdb keeps only in-frame clones here, not all; method: immunoSEQ multiplex PCR. The table shows almost 85,000 clones, with approximately 95% occurring only once. This sample is drawn from a study of OX40 agonist ivuxolimab in advanced cancers. Study-wide background: Three patients, one with hepatocellular carcinoma and two with cutaneous melanoma, achieved partial responses.

The study's findings and limits: Researchers did not determine the expanded peripheral T cells' antigen specificity. Average numbers of expanded clones were greater in CD8+ T cells than in CD4+.

Sequenced material: CD4+ or CD8+ T cells sorted from blood, taken in a trial of the OX40 agonist ivuxolimab. The genes are TRBV7-8 and TRBJ1-1; 9 bases agree with TRBD1. The source of this sequence is an adult with an advanced solid tumor such as melanoma, head and neck, liver or kidney cancer. CDR3 in DNA: TGTGCCAGCAGCTTTTACAGGGGGCTGGACACTGAAGCTTTCTTT. It translates to CASSFYRGLDTEAFF.